Listed here are 27 T cell receptor beta chains from one sample, sequenced in a study of cytomegalovirus exposure and HLA in healthy donors. The PCR contained 60 Vbeta and 13 Jbeta primers. Measured with immunoSEQ multiplex PCR; TCRdb has only the in-frame clones, and not every one. Altogether more than 85,000 clones are present, over 60% being singletons, with the ten largest covering around 3.2%. The sequenced sample consisted of PBMCs. These receptors came from a woman aged 55-69 years in good health and CMV-seropositive.

The V gene is TRBV28, the J gene TRBJ2-3, with 9 bases aligning to TRBD1. J gave up 5 bases and V 5 bases, and 8 bases lay outside the gene matches. The germline gives CDR1 MDHEN, CDR2 SYDVKM. The CDR3 covers 15 residues. CDR3 nucleotide sequence: TGTGCCAGCAGTACGCCGGGGGGACAGGGAGATACGCAGTATTTT. Translated, it gives CASSTPGGQGDTQYF.

This chain connects TRBV7-9 to TRBJ2-7, with TRBD1 matching 7 bases. The V gene's germline CDR1 is SEHNR and CDR2 FQNEAQ (reference sequence). J lost 0 bases, V lost 6 bases, and 8 bases had no gene match. CDR3 size: 15 residues. CDR3: CASRRYRGLSYEQYF. CDR3 in DNA: TGTGCCAGCAGACGATACAGGGGTCTCTCCTACGAGCAGTACTTC. The whole variable domain, remainder taken from reference TRBV7-9 and TRBJ2-7, is DTGVSQNPRHKITKRGQNVTFRCDPISEHNRLYWYRQTLGQGPEFLTYFQNEAQLEKSRLLSDRFSAERPKGSFSTLEIQRTEQGDSAMYLCASRRYRGLSYEQYFGPGTRLTVT.

V gene TRBV28 combines with J gene TRBJ2-1, with D possibly matching TRBD2 (5 bases). CDR3 size: 14 residues. Deletions cut 5 bases from V and 2 bases from J, with 10 bases between. The germline gives CDR1 MDHEN, CDR2 SYDVKM. This chain's CDR3 is CASSPGGTYNEQFF. In DNA, the CDR3 is TGTGCCAGCAGTCCTGGAGGTACCTACAATGAGCAGTTCTTC.

The chain carries TRBV6-6 and TRBJ1-2, with a tentative D call TRBD1 (6 bases). The CDR3 covers 12 residues. The germline V gene has CDR1 MNHNY and CDR2 SVGAGI (reference sequence). The germline V and J ends were trimmed by 7 bases and 8 bases, with 14 bases remaining between them. DNA for the CDR3: TGTGCCAGCAACCTCGGACAGCAAGGCTACACCTTC. Encoded protein: CASNLGQQGYTF.

This chain joins TRBV27 and TRBJ1-2; TRBD1 matches at 10 bases. This CDR3 region has 15 residues. Germline-derived CDR1 and CDR2 are MNHEY and SMNVEV (reference sequence). Unmatched junction bases numbered 4, after V lost 2 bases and J lost 4 bases. The CDR3 sequence is CASSLMGQGTYGYTF. The CDR3, as DNA: TGTGCCAGCAGTTTAATGGGACAGGGGACCTATGGCTACACCTTC.

The DNA for the CDR3 is TGTGCCAGCAGCGCTGACAGGGGCCTTAAGGGGGCTTTCTTT. Translating gives CASSADRGLKGAFF. The chain combines TRBV9 with TRBJ1-1; 8 nucleotides line up with TRBD1. CDR3 length equals 14 residues. Per the germline V gene, CDR1 is SGDLS and CDR2 is YYNGEE. The trim removed 3 bases at V and 11 bases at J, leaving 12 bases unmatched.

The chain carries TRBV7-8 and TRBJ1-4; a possible D gene is TRBD1 (6 bases). The V and J ends lost 8 bases and 3 bases respectively, with 10 bases between them. This CDR3 is 13 amino acids long. Germline values: CDR1 SGHVS, CDR2 FQNEAQ. CDR3 protein: CASQGSANEKLFF. CDR3 DNA: TGTGCCAGCCAGGGGTCAGCTAATGAAAAACTGTTTTTT.

The chain carries TRBV5-1 and TRBJ2-7; 15 bases line up with TRBD2. CDR1 and CDR2 from the germline V gene are SGHRS and YFSETQ. This CDR3 spans 17 amino acids. V gave up 1 base and J gave up 2 bases; unmatched junction bases: 4. The CDR3 is CASSLKGTSGRTYEQYF. The DNA for the CDR3 is TGCGCCAGCAGCTTGAAGGGGACTAGCGGGAGGACCTACGAGCAGTACTTC.

This sequence joins TRBV7-3 and TRBJ2-3; D perhaps matches TRBD2 (6 bases). Germline CDR1 and CDR2: SGHTA and FQGTGA. The CDR3 sequence is 16 residues long. V lost 1 base and J lost 1, with 12 bases in between. This CDR3 reads CASSLKGGMGTDTQYF. The CDR3 bases are TGTGCCAGCAGCTTAAAGGGCGGGATGGGCACAGATACGCAGTATTTT.

This chain links TRBV2 with TRBJ2-3, with 7 bases fitting TRBD2. Germline values: CDR1 SNHLY, CDR2 FYNNEI. V gave up 6 bases and J gave up 6 bases; unmatched junction bases: 6. The length of the CDR3 is 13 residues. CDR3 coding DNA: TGTGCCAGCAGGGCGACTAGCCGGGATACGCAGTATTTT. This gives the protein CASRATSRDTQYF.

CDR3 loop: CASSLGARTSERKYTGELFF. The CDR3 nucleotides read TGTGCCAGCAGCTTGGGGGCTAGGACTAGCGAGAGGAAATACACCGGGGAGCTGTTTTTT. V usage is TRBV27 and J usage is TRBJ2-2; 9 bases map to TRBD2. Germline V gene sequence: CDR1 MNHEY, CDR2 SMNVEV (reference sequence). The CDR3 has 20 amino acids. J lost 3 bases, V lost 6 bases, and 20 bases had no gene match.

The CDR3 DNA reads TGCGCCAGCAGGGGAGTGGGGGCAGCAGATACGCAGTATTTT. Amino acids: CASRGVGAADTQYF. The chain combines TRBV5-1 with TRBJ2-3; weak D call: TRBD1 (6 bases). Germline V CDR1 and CDR2: SGHRS, YFSETQ. The length of the CDR3 is 14 residues. V was trimmed by 5 bases and J by 4 bases, leaving 14 bases between them.

In this sample, this clone turned up once. The rearrangement links TRBV7-8 to TRBJ1-1; unclear D gene. Germline V gene sequence: CDR1 SGHVS, CDR2 FQNEAQ. Trimming took off 1 base at V and 0 bases at J, with 3 bases between the two ends. CDR3 length equals 13 residues. The CDR3 sequence is CASSLVVNTEAFF. The CDR3 DNA follows: TGTGCCAGCAGCTTAGTCGTGAACACTGAAGCTTTCTTT. Filled out from reference TRBV7-8 and TRBJ1-1, the complete variable domain reads GAGVSQSPRYKVAKRGQDVALRCDPISGHVSLFWYQQALGQGPEFLTYFQNEAQLDKSGLPSDRFFAERPEGSVSTLKIQRTQQEDSAVYLCASSLVVNTEAFFGQGTRLTVV.

The table lists this clone with a count of one. This sequence joins TRBV2 and TRBJ2-3; D perhaps matches TRBD1 (5 bases). The CDR3 has 15 amino acids. Trimming removed 2 bases from V and 3 bases from J, with 12 bases in between. Germline lookup yields CDR1 SNHLY and CDR2 FYNNEI. The CDR3 DNA follows: TGTGCCAGCAGTGAAAACCCCAGGGTAACAGATACGCAGTATTTT. It encodes CASSENPRVTDTQYF.

The chain uses TRBV21-1 and TRBJ2-5; TRBD2 is the table's D call, not checked against the DNA. TRBV21-1 is termed a pseudogene. The CDR3 consists of 13 residues. Written as DNA, the CDR3 is TGTGCCAGCAGTTCGCGGAGACAAGAGACCCAGTACTTC. Its translation is CASSSRRQETQYF.

The rearrangement links TRBV7-9 to TRBJ2-5; TRBD1 aligns across 7 bases. CDR3 length: 14 amino acids. V shed 4 bases and J 4 bases; nucleotides not matched to a gene: 6. The V gene's germline CDR1 is SEHNR and CDR2 FQNEAQ (reference sequence). The CDR3 loop is CASSSDRARETQYF. The CDR3 nucleotides are TGTGCCAGCAGCTCTGACAGGGCTCGAGAGACCCAGTACTTC. The variable domain in full, completed from reference TRBV7-9 and TRBJ2-5, reads DTGVSQNPRHKITKRGQNVTFRCDPISEHNRLYWYRQTLGQGPEFLTYFQNEAQLEKSRLLSDRFSAERPKGSFSTLEIQRTEQGDSAMYLCASSSDRARETQYFGPGTRLLVL.

The chain has TRBV2 and TRBJ2-1; 7 nucleotides agree with TRBD2. Per germline, CDR1 SNHLY and CDR2 FYNNEI. Unmatched junction bases numbered 6, after V lost 7 bases and J lost 9 bases. The CDR3 covers 12 residues. The CDR3 DNA is TGTGCCAGCATCTTCGGGAGGCGTGAGCAGTTCTTC. This translates into CASIFGRREQFF.

The DNA of the CDR3 is TGTGCCAGCAGCTTGACAGGGAACTATGGCTACACCTTC. Its protein is CASSLTGNYGYTF. The gene calls are TRBV6-6 and TRBJ1-2; 7 nucleotides agree with TRBD1. V lost 6 bases to trimming and J lost 2 bases; unmatched junction nucleotides: 3. Germline V CDR1 and CDR2: MNHNY, SVGAGI (reference sequence). This CDR3 is built from 13 residues.

This chain joins TRBV27 and TRBJ1-5, with 7 bases that match TRBD1. CDR3 size: 14 residues. Per germline, CDR1 MNHEY and CDR2 SMNVEV (reference sequence). Trimming took 5 bases from V and 7 from J; bases not matched to a gene: 8. The CDR3 region is CASSPRQGLQPQHF. CDR3 nucleotide sequence: TGTGCCAGCAGTCCCAGACAGGGTTTACAGCCCCAGCATTTT.

The V call is TRBV19, the J call TRBJ2-4, with D perhaps matching TRBD1 (6 bases). This CDR3 region has 16 residues. Deletions cut 7 bases from V and 1 base from J, with 17 bases between. Germline CDR1 LNHDA, CDR2 SQIVND (reference sequence). In DNA, the CDR3 is TGTGCCAGTACGAGCAGGGGAAGTGGGGCCAAAAACATTCAGTACTTC. Its protein product is CASTSRGSGAKNIQYF. The full variable domain, its missing parts supplied by reference TRBV19 and TRBJ2-4, is DGGITQSPKYLFRKEGQNVTLSCEQNLNHDAMYWYRQDPGQGLRLIYYSQIVNDFQKGDIAEGYSVSREKKESFPLTVTSAQKNPTAFYLCASTSRGSGAKNIQYFGAGTRLSVL.

V and J are TRBV10-3 and TRBJ2-2, with D possibly being TRBD2 (7 bases). V was trimmed by 7 bases and J by 6 bases, leaving 15 bases between them. The CDR3 is 14 amino acids. Germline V lookup: CDR1 ENHRY, CDR2 SYGVKD. DNA for the CDR3: TGTGCCATCACCGACCGGGGGGCGGCCGGGGAGCTGTTTTTT. Amino acid sequence: CAITDRGAAGELFF.

The genes are TRBV27 and TRBJ1-2; 8 bases map to TRBD1. From germline, CDR1 is MNHEY and CDR2 SMNVEV (reference sequence). Unmatched junction bases numbered 7, after V lost 6 bases and J lost 4 bases. CDR3 length: 14 residues. The CDR3 spells CASRGQGAGYGYTF. CDR3 nucleotides: TGTGCCAGCAGAGGACAGGGTGCAGGCTATGGCTACACCTTC.

This chain links TRBV4-1 with TRBJ2-1; 9 bases map to TRBD2. J was trimmed by 7 bases and V by 4 bases; bases with no gene match: 8. The CDR3 sequence is 15 residues long. Germline V CDR1 and CDR2: MGHRA, YSYEKL. The CDR3 DNA reads as TGCGCCAGCAGCCTAACAACCAGCGGGAGGAATGAGCAGTTCTTC. Translating it yields CASSLTTSGRNEQFF.

This clone has only one observation. The genes are TRBV18 and TRBJ1-1; a possible D gene is TRBD1 (6 bases). CDR1 KGHSH and CDR2 LQKENI come from the germline V gene. The V gene lost 5 bases and the J gene lost 2 bases, with 12 bases spanning the gap. The CDR3 contains 14 residues. The CDR3 reads CASSVTTGNTEAFF. CDR3 nucleotides: TGTGCCAGCTCAGTTACGACAGGAAACACTGAAGCTTTCTTT.

A word on this clone: Sequence at one end of the junction differs from germline and may be a read error. The chain employs TRBV5-1 and TRBJ1-3, with a weak D call TRBD1 (6 bases). Germline CDR1 reads SGHRS; CDR2 reads YFSETQ. This CDR3 contains 12 residues. The CDR3 DNA reads TGCGCCAGCAGAATTGGGGGTGGACAGCCTCATTTT. Translation: CASRIGGGQPHF.

This clone has just a few counts. The chain's CDR3 is CASSLQGYEQYF. CDR3 sequence (DNA): TGTGCCAGCAGCTTACAGGGTTACGAGCAGTACTTC. V usage is TRBV7-2 and J usage is TRBJ2-7; perhaps TRBD1 as D (5 bases). V lost 2 bases and J lost 4, with 6 bases in between. Per the germline V gene, CDR1 is SGHTA and CDR2 is FQGNSA. There are 12 residues in the CDR3.

The rearrangement links TRBV6-4 to TRBJ2-1, with a tentative D call TRBD2 (6 bases). Germline CDR1 reads MRHNA; CDR2 reads SNTAGT. This CDR3 is 15 amino acids long. Trimming removed 3 bases at V and 5 bases at J, with 14 bases between. The CDR3 coding sequence is TGTGCCAGCAGTGAAAGGGCGGGAAAGAACAATGAGCAGTTCTTC. As protein: CASSERAGKNNEQFF.